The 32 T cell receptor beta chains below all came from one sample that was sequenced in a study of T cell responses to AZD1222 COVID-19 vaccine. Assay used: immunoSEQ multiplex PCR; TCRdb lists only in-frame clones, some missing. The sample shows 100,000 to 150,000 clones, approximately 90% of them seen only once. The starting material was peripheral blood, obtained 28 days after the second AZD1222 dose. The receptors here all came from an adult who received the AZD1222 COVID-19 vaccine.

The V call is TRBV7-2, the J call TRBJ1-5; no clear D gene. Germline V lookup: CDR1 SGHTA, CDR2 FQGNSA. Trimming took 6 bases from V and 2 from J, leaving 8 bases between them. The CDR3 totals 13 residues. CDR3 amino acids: CASSPSGNQPQHF. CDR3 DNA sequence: TGTGCCAGCAGTCCCAGTGGCAATCAGCCCCAGCATTTT.

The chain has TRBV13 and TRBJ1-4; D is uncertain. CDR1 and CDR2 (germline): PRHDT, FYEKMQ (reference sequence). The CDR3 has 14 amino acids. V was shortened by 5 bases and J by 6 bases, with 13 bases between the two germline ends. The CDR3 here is CASSVTTPDEKLFF. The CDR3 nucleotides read TGTGCCAGCAGCGTAACGACTCCGGATGAAAAACTGTTTTTT.

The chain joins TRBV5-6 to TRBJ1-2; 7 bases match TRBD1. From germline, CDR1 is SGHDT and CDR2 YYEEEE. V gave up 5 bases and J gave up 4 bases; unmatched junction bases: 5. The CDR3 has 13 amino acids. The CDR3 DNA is TGTGCCAGCAGACGCGGGACAGTCTATGGCTACACCTTC. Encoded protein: CASRRGTVYGYTF.

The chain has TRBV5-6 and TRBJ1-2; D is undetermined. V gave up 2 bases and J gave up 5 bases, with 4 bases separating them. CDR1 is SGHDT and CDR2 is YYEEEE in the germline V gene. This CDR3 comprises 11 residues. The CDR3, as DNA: TGTGCCAGCAGCTTTCGTTATGGCTACACCTTC. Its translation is CASSFRYGYTF.

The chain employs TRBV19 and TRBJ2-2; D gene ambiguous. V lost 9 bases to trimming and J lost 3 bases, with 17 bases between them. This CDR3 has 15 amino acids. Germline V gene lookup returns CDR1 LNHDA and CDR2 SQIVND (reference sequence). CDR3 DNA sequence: TGTGCCAGGAGCACCTCCCTACTCGACACCGGGGAGCTGTTTTTT. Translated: CARSTSLLDTGELFF. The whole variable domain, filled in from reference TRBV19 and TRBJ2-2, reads DGGITQSPKYLFRKEGQNVTLSCEQNLNHDAMYWYRQDPGQGLRLIYYSQIVNDFQKGDIAEGYSVSREKKESFPLTVTSAQKNPTAFYLCARSTSLLDTGELFFGEGSRLTVL.

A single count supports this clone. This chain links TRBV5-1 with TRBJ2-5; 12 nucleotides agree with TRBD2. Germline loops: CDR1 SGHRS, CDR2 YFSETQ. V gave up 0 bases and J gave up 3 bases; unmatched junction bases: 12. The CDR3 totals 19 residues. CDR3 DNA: TGCGCCAGCAGCTTGGGACCCGGACTAGCGGGACCCCCCAAAGAGACCCAGTACTTC. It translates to CASSLGPGLAGPPKETQYF. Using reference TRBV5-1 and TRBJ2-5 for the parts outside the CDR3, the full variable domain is KAGVTQTPRYLIKTRGQQVTLSCSPISGHRSVSWYQQTPGQGLQFLFEYFSETQRNKGNFPGRFSGRQFSNSRSEMNVSTLELGDSALYLCASSLGPGLAGPPKETQYFGPGTRLLVL.

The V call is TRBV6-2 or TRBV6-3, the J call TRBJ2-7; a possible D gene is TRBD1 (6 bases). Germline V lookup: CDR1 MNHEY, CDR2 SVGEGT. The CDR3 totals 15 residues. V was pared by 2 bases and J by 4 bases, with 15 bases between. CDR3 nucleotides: TGTGCCAGCAGTTACGCAGGGGCTAGACCTTACGAGCAGTACTTC. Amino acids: CASSYAGARPYEQYF.

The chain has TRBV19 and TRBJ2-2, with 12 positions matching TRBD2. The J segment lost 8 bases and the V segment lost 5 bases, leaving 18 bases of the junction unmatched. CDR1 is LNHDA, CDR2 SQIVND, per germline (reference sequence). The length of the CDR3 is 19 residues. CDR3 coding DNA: TGTGCCAGTAGTCCTCAGACGACTAGCGGGAGAGCGGAGGCGGGGGAGCTGTTTTTT. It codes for CASSPQTTSGRAEAGELFF.

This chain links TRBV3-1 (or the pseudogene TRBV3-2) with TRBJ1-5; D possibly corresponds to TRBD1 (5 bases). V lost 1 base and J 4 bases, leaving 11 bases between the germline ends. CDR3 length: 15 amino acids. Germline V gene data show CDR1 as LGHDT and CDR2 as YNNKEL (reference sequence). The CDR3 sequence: CASSQVWGGNQPQHF. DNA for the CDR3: TGTGCCAGCAGCCAAGTTTGGGGGGGTAATCAGCCCCAGCATTTT.

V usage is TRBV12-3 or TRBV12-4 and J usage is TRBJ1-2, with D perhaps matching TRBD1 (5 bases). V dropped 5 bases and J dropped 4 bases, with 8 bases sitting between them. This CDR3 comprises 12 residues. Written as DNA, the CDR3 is TGTGCCAGCAGTCCAGACAGCTATGGCTACACCTTC. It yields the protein CASSPDSYGYTF.

The CDR3 DNA follows: TGTGCCAGTAGTACAAACCTGGGGCGGGGGAACACCGGGGAGCTGTTTTTT. Translation: CASSTNLGRGNTGELFF. This chain uses TRBV19 with TRBJ2-2, with a weak D call TRBD2 (6 bases). This CDR3 contains 17 residues. Germline V CDR1 and CDR2: LNHDA, SQIVND (reference sequence). V lost 4 bases to trimming and J lost 1 base, with 16 bases between them.

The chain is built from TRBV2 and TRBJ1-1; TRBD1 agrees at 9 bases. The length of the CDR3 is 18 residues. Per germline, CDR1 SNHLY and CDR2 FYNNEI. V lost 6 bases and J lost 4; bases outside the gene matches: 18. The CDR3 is CASSPRDRGMEPGTEAFF. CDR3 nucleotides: TGTGCCAGCAGCCCGAGAGACAGGGGGATGGAGCCCGGCACTGAAGCTTTCTTT. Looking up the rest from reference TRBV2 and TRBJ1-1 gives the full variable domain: EPEVTQTPSHQVTQMGQEVILRCVPISNHLYFYWYRQILGQKVEFLVSFYNNEISEKSEIFDDQFSVERPDGSNFTLKIRSTKLEDSAMYFCASSPRDRGMEPGTEAFFGQGTRLTVV.

The CDR3 nucleotides read TGCGCCAGCAGTTACCGGGACAGATACTACGAGCAGTACTTC. Amino acids: CASSYRDRYYEQYF. The rearrangement joins TRBV4-1 to TRBJ2-7, with 7 bases aligning to TRBD1. J gave up 3 bases and V 6 bases, and 8 bases lay outside the gene matches. The CDR3 sequence is 14 residues long. Germline-derived CDR1 and CDR2 are MGHRA and YSYEKL.

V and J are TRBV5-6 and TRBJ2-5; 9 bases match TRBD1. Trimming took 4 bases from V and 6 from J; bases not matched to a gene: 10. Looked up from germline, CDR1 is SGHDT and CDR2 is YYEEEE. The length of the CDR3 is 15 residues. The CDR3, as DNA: TGTGCCAGCAGCCCCGGCGGGACAGGGAAGAAGACCCAGTACTTC. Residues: CASSPGGTGKKTQYF.

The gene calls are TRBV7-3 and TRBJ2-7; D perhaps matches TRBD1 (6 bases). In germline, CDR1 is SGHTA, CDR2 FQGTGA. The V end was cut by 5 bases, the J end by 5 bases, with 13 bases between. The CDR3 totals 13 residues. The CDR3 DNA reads TGTGCCAGCAGCCAAGACAGGTTCCACGAGCAGTACTTC. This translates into CASSQDRFHEQYF.

In nucleotides, the CDR3 is TGTGCCAGCACAAGGGGCGGAGAAATGGGGGAGCCCCAGCATTTT. It yields the protein CASTRGGEMGEPQHF. The chain carries TRBV28 and TRBJ1-5, with a possible D match to TRBD1 (5 bases). The V gene lost 7 bases and the J gene lost 8 bases, with 21 bases spanning the gap. In germline, CDR1 is MDHEN, CDR2 SYDVKM. The CDR3 loop spans 15 amino acids.

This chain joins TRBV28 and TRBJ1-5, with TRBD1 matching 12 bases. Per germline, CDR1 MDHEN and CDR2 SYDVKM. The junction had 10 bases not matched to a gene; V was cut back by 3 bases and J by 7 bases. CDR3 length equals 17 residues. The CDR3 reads CASSFRPGQGAGQPQHF. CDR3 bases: TGTGCCAGCAGTTTTCGTCCGGGACAGGGGGCAGGGCAGCCCCAGCATTTT.

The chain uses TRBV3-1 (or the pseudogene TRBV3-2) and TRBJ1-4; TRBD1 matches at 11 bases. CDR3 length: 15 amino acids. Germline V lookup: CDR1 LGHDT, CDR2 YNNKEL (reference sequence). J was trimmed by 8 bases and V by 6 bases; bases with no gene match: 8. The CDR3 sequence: CASSQFGTGGEKLFF. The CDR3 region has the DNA TGTGCCAGCAGTCAATTCGGGACAGGGGGAGAAAAACTGTTTTTT.

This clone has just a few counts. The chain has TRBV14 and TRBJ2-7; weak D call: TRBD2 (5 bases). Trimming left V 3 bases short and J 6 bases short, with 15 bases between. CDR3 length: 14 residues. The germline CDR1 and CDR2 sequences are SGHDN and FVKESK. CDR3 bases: TGTGCCAGCAGCCAGAACCAGCGGCCAGGCGAGCAGTACTTC. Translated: CASSQNQRPGEQYF.

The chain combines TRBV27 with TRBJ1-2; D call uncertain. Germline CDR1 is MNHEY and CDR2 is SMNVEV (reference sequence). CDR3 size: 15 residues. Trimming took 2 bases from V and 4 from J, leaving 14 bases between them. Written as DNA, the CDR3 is TGTGCCAGCAGTTTAGTGGCACCTGGGGTCTATGGCTACACCTTC. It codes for CASSLVAPGVYGYTF.

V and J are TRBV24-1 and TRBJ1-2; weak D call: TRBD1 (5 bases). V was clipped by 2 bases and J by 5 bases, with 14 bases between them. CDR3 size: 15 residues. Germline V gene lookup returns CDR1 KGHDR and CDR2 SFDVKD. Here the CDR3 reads CATSDSTAPTYGYTF. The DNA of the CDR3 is TGTGCCACCAGTGATTCGACAGCGCCTACGTATGGCTACACCTTC.

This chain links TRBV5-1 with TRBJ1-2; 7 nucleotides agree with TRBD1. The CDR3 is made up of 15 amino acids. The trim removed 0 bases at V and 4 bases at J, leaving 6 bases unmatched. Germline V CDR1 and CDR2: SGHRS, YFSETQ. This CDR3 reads CASSLEAGGGYGYTF. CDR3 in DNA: TGCGCCAGCAGCTTGGAGGCAGGGGGAGGCTATGGCTACACCTTC.

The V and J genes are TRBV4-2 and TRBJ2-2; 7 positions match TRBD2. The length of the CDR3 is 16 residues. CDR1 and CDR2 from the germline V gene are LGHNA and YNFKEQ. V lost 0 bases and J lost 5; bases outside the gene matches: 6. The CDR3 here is CASSQEGLGGTGELFF. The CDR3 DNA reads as TGTGCCAGCAGCCAAGAAGGCCTGGGAGGGACCGGGGAGCTGTTTTTT.

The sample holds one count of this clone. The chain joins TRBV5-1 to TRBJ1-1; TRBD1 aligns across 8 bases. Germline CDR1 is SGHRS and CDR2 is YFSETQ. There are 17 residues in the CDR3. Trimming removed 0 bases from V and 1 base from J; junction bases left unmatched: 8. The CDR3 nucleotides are TGCGCCAGCAGCTTGGGCACCGGGACAGGCAGGAACACTGAAGCTTTCTTT. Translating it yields CASSLGTGTGRNTEAFF.

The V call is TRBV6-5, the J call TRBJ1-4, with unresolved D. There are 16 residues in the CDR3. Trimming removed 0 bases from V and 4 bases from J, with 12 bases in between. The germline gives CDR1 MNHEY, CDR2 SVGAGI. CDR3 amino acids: CASSYSWPGLNEKLFF. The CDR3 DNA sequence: TGTGCCAGCAGTTACTCGTGGCCAGGACTTAATGAAAAACTGTTTTTT.

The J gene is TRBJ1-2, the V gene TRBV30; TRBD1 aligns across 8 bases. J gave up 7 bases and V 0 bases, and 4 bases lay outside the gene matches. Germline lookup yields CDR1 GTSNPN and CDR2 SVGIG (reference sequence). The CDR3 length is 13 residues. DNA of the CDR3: TGTGCCTGGAGTGTACCAGGGGGCGGTGGCTACACCTTC. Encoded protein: CAWSVPGGGGYTF.

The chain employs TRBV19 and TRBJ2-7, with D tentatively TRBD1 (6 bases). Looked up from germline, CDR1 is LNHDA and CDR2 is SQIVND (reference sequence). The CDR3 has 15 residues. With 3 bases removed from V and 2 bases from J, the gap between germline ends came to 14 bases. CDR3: CASSIAGQTPYEQYF. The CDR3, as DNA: TGTGCCAGTAGTATTGCCGGACAGACCCCCTACGAGCAGTACTTC.

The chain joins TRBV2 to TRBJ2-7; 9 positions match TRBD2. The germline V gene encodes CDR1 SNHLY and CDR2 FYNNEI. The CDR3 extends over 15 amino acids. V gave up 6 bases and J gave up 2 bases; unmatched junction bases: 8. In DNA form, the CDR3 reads TGTGCCAGCAGGAGACTAGCGGATTTAACCTACGAGCAGTACTTC. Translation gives CASRRLADLTYEQYF.

The CDR3 protein is CASSGQGFGGYTF. Written as DNA, the CDR3 is TGTGCCAGCAGCGGACAGGGTTTTGGTGGCTACACCTTC. The chain couples TRBV6-2 or TRBV6-3 to TRBJ1-2; 8 bases are shared with TRBD1. J lost 7 bases, V lost 6 bases, and 7 bases had no gene match. Germline V gives CDR1 MNHEY, CDR2 SVGEGT. The CDR3 sequence is 13 residues long.

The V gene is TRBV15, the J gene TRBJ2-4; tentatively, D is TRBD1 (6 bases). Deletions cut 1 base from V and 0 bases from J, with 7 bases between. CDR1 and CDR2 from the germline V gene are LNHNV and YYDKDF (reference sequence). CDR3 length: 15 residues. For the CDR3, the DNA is TGTGCCACCAGCAGAGCAGGGGTAGCCAAAAACATTCAGTACTTC. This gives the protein CATSRAGVAKNIQYF. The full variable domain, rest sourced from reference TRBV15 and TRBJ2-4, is DAMVIQNPRYQVTQFGKPVTLSCSQTLNHNVMYWYQQKSSQAPKLLFHYYDKDFNNEADTPDNFQSRRPNTSFCFLDIRSPGLGDTAMYLCATSRAGVAKNIQYFGAGTRLSVL.

CDR3 amino acids: CASSGYYNEQFF. In nucleotides, the CDR3 is TGTGCCAGTAGCGGATACTACAATGAGCAGTTCTTC. The chain is built from TRBV19 and TRBJ2-1; no clear D. The CDR3 has 12 amino acids. Germline assignment: CDR1 LNHDA and CDR2 SQIVND (reference sequence). Trimming shortened V by 6 bases and J by 3 bases, and 6 bases separated the two germline ends.

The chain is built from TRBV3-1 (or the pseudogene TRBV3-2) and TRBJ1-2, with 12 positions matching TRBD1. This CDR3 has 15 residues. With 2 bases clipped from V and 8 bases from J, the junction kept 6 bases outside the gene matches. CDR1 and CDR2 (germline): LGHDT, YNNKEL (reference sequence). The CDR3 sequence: CASSQTGTGGNGYTF. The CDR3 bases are TGTGCCAGCAGCCAAACCGGGACAGGGGGCAACGGCTACACCTTC.